The rows below give T cell receptor beta chains drawn from one sample of a study of CD8+CD57+ T cells in acquired aplastic anemia. TCRdb used MiXCR to reprocess the reads, holding one entry per CDR3 protein. The profile shows fewer than 250,000 distinct CDR3 sequences, under 50% of them singletons. Sequencing was performed on sorted CD4+, CD8+, or CD8+CD57+ T cells (not recorded which) from PBMCs. The receptors stem from a human donor with aplastic anemia. The conserved cysteine and the conserved F or W are not part of the CDR3 here.

j_call v_call cdr3_aa
TRBJ2-5 TRBV4-1 ASSQDRRTQY
TRBJ2-7 TRBV19 ASSIGQGAYEQY
TRBJ2-2 TRBV12-3/TRBV12-4 ASIGQGFGGELF
TRBJ2-5 TRBV5-1 ASSSGLGAQETQY
TRBJ2-7 TRBV10-3 AISESGTSYSYEQY
TRBJ1-1 TRBV6-6 ASSETRGWNTEAF
TRBJ2-1 TRBV7-9 ASSLASGLGNEQF
TRBJ1-2 TRBV15 ATSRDPQPRGGYT
TRBJ1-6 TRBV2 ASRGETADLH
TRBJ1-6 TRBV7-9 ASSKDSPYNSPLH
TRBJ2-6 TRBV6-6 ASSPLAGGASGANVLT
TRBJ1-5 TRBV2 ASSRSGALLD
TRBJ1-6 TRBV10-3 AISESGGDNSPLH
TRBJ2-7 TRBV7-2 ASSLGYRLDYIGQETYEQY
TRBJ1-2 TRBV20-1 SADQRGGYT
TRBJ2-5 TRBV7-3 ASSLKRGLAGPLLRRAQY
TRBJ2-2 TRBV25-1 ASRTDRGPNTGELF
TRBJ2-7 TRBV4-1 ASSHGTEQY
TRBJ1-4 TRBV12-3/TRBV12-4 ASSYRAGGSTNEKLF
TRBJ1-1 TRBV7-3 ASSLRGENTEAF
TRBJ2-6 TRBV5-1 ASSVGGTGANVLT
TRBJ2-7 TRBV18 ASSLTVTSYEQY
TRBJ2-7 TRBV7-2 ASSPPEGVHEQY
TRBJ2-4 TRBV7-2 ASSSLGRDRENIQY
TRBJ2-2 TRBV18 ASSPENGRNTGEPF
TRBJ1-4 TRBV30 AWSLGQGAEKLF
TRBJ1-2 TRBV29-1 SVGPPNRAGYT